These 6 T cell receptor beta chains were sequenced from one sample in a study of T cell responses to AZD1222 COVID-19 vaccine (dated by TCRdb to the early 2020s). The library was obtained by the immunoSEQ multiplex PCR assay. TCRdb carries this immuneACCESS record with in-frame sequences only. Its versions omit some clonotypes, under half of them owing to an unresolved V gene in the studies checked, with the rest unexplained. This sample is represented by approximately 84,000 clones; about nine tenths of them were singletons. The ten largest clones take up less than 2.5% of the sample. Sample time point, as interpreted from the label and publication: baseline before first vaccination. Sequencing was performed on peripheral blood, taken on day 0 of AZD1222 vaccination. These receptors originate from an adult in good health.

DNA of the CDR3: TGCGCCAGCAGCCAAGACGGATCGGGTAGTCCACACTACGAGCAGTACTTC. Its protein product is CASSQDGSGSPHYEQYF. The chain is built from TRBV4-3 and TRBJ2-7; the D is unclear. V lost 0 bases to trimming and J lost 3 bases, with 18 bases between them. This CDR3 has 17 residues. Germline V gives CDR1 LGHNA, CDR2 YSLEER.

This clone came up a few times. CDR3 region: CSASVTAGTSGSLYEQYF. DNA for the CDR3: TGCAGTGCTAGTGTGACAGCCGGGACTAGCGGGAGTCTTTACGAGCAGTACTTC. V and J are TRBV20-1 and TRBJ2-7, with 14 bases lining up with TRBD2. The CDR3 length is 18 residues. V lost 3 bases, J lost 4 bases, and 14 bases stayed unmatched. Germline CDR1 reads DFQATT; CDR2 reads SNEGSKA (reference sequence).

This chain uses TRBV19 with TRBJ2-3; TRBD2 matches at 12 bases. The CDR3 sequence is 16 residues long. Germline assignment: CDR1 LNHDA and CDR2 SQIVND (reference sequence). V lost 5 bases, J lost 1 base, and 4 bases stayed unmatched. The CDR3 spells CASSPLAGGGTDTQYF. In DNA, the CDR3 is TGTGCCAGTAGTCCGCTAGCGGGAGGGGGCACAGATACGCAGTATTTT.

The rearrangement joins TRBV10-1 to TRBJ2-7; unclear D gene. In germline, CDR1 is WNHNN, CDR2 SYGVQD (reference sequence). Deletions cut 2 bases from V and 0 bases from J, with 11 bases between. CDR3 size: 15 residues. The CDR3 coding sequence is TGCGCCAGCAGTGAGCTGGGTCACCACTCCTACGAGCAGTACTTC. Translation: CASSELGHHSYEQYF.

The chain carries TRBV5-1 and TRBJ2-2; D unresolved. The CDR3 has 13 residues. CDR1 and CDR2 from the germline V gene are SGHRS and YFSETQ. Trimming cost V 2 bases and J 5 bases, with 7 bases left between them. The CDR3 region has the DNA TGCGCCAGCAGCTTAGTATTGACCGGGGAGCTGTTTTTT. The encoded protein is CASSLVLTGELFF.

Written as DNA, the CDR3 is TGTGCCAGCAGCTTAGCAAGCGGGGGGTCCAAAAACATTCAGTACTTC. It specifies CASSLASGGSKNIQYF. The chain combines TRBV7-6 with TRBJ2-4, with 9 bases aligning to TRBD2. CDR3 length: 16 amino acids. V lost 0 bases, J lost 2 bases, and 2 bases stayed unmatched. Germline CDR1 SGHVS, CDR2 FNYEAQ.